This T cell receptor beta chain was sequenced during a study of identical twins. Study-wide results and limits: Cord blood's abundant beta clonotypes had fewer insertions, unlike memory repertoires.

In its sample, this clonotype was seen many times. Its antigen is currently unknown. TCRdb recomputed calls from the 5' RACE reads with MiXCR, one row per CDR3 protein. The table lists hundreds of thousands of distinct CDR3 sequences, over 15% of them singletons, with roughly 13% in the top ten. The germline CDR1 and CDR2 sequences are MNHEY and SVGEGT. This CDR3 region has 13 residues. Trimming at V came to 5 bases and at J to 7 bases, leaving 2 bases not matched to a gene. This sample was shared with a second study, whose subject was T cells expressing NK-cell markers. As reported in that work: In a group of 5 to 7 donors, dominant NKG2C+ clonotypes represented roughly 1.0-8% of CD8+ T cells.

Sequenced material: PBMCs. This sequence was found in a woman younger than 30 in good health. The V call is TRBV6-2 or TRBV6-3, the J call TRBJ2-1, with TRBD2 matching 10 bases. CDR3 in amino acids: CASSPSGRNEQFF. CDR3 sequence (DNA): TGTGCCAGCAGTCCTAGCGGGAGAAATGAGCAGTTCTTC.